This entry lists 27 T cell receptor beta chains sequenced from one sample in a study of T cells in Graves' hyperthyroidism and ophthalmopathy. Authors of the study amplified TCR beta CDR3 regions from RNA transcripts. Initially, a first-round RT-PCR of the TCR CDR3 employed the HTBI primer set. TCRdb reprocessed the multiplex PCR reads with MiXCR, giving one entry per CDR3 protein. In the table there are hundreds of thousands of distinct CDR3 sequences, approximately 15% of which are singletons. What was sequenced was blood. The receptor source for this set is a woman aged 30 to 39 with Graves' hyperthyroidism that later progressed to Graves' ophthalmopathy.

The chain joins TRBV6-2 or TRBV6-3 to TRBJ2-3; TRBD2 agrees at 14 bases. Germline trimming cut 6 bases from V and 1 base from J; bases unmatched to any gene: 12. The germline gives CDR1 MNHEY, CDR2 SVGEGT. The length of the CDR3 is 19 residues. The CDR3, as DNA: TGTGCCAGCAGAAACCGACTAGCGGGAGGGTCGTCTGGCACAGATACGCAGTATTTT. The encoded protein is CASRNRLAGGSSGTDTQYF.

This clonotype came up a few times. This rearrangement joins TRBV11-2 to TRBJ2-7, with a tentative D call TRBD2 (6 bases). V was clipped by 5 bases and J by 5 bases, with 16 bases between them. CDR1 SGHAT and CDR2 FQNNGV come from the germline V gene. CDR3 length equals 14 residues. CDR3 residues: CASSPRDSWDEQYF. DNA of the CDR3: TGTGCCAGCAGCCCCCGGGACTCCTGGGACGAGCAGTACTTC.

V is TRBV5-4 and J is TRBJ2-3; TRBD2 matches 7 bases. CDR1 is SGHNT and CDR2 is YYREEE in the germline V gene (reference sequence). Trimming cost V 3 bases and J 0 bases; bases outside gene matches: 10. This CDR3 has 17 residues. CDR3 nucleotide sequence: TGTGCCAGCAGCTCCCTTTTAGGCGGGGGAAGCACAGATACGCAGTATTTT. Its protein product is CASSSLLGGGSTDTQYF.

This clonotype came up many times. The chain uses TRBV3-1 and TRBJ2-5; D is unclear. Per germline, CDR1 LGHDT and CDR2 YNNKEL (reference sequence). The ends were cut back, 4 bases at V and 1 base at J, with 7 bases in the middle. The CDR3 runs to 13 residues. In nucleotides, the CDR3 is TGTGCCAGCAGCCCCGGAGTCCAAGAGACCCAGTACTTC. This gives the protein CASSPGVQETQYF.

This clonotype was observed a few times. The V call is TRBV9, the J call TRBJ1-1; D gene unclear. With 1 base removed from V and 0 bases from J, the gap between germline ends came to 7 bases. This CDR3 comprises 14 residues. Germline V lookup: CDR1 SGDLS, CDR2 YYNGEE. The CDR3 nucleotides are TGTGCCAGCAGCGTAAAAGGGATGAACACTGAAGCTTTCTTT. Amino acid sequence: CASSVKGMNTEAFF.

This clonotype was detected many times. V usage is TRBV3-1 and J usage is TRBJ2-2; D is unresolved. This CDR3 spans 15 amino acids. V lost 4 bases, J lost 7 bases, and 16 bases lay in between. Per the germline V gene, CDR1 is LGHDT and CDR2 is YNNKEL (reference sequence). This chain's CDR3 is CASSPPLHSGGELFF. The CDR3 DNA sequence: TGTGCCAGCAGCCCCCCCCTTCATTCCGGCGGGGAGCTGTTTTTT.

This clonotype was detected ten times or more. The chain has TRBV7-2 and TRBJ2-3, with no clear D. V was shortened by 1 base and J by 3 bases, with 8 bases between the two germline ends. The CDR3 runs to 14 residues. The V gene's germline CDR1 is SGHTA and CDR2 FQGNSA. CDR3 DNA sequence: TGTGCCAGCAGCTTAGTAACGGATACAGATACGCAGTATTTT. Protein product: CASSLVTDTDTQYF.

This clonotype was recorded a few times. The chain recombines TRBV20-1 with TRBJ2-4, with TRBD2 as a possible D gene (5 bases). The CDR3 runs 13 residues. Trimming removed 6 bases at V and 8 bases at J, with 17 bases between. The germline V gene encodes CDR1 DFQATT and CDR2 SNEGSKA (reference sequence). In DNA form, the CDR3 reads TGCAGTGCCCGAATCGGCAGCGGCGACATTCAGTACTTC. This sequence encodes CSARIGSGDIQYF.

Only a few counts were recorded for this clonotype. The chain combines TRBV9 with TRBJ2-3; 13 bases fit TRBD2. CDR3 size: 17 residues. Trimming cost V 4 bases and J 2 bases; bases outside gene matches: 7. Germline CDR1 and CDR2: SGDLS and YYNGEE. The chain's CDR3 is CASSSPGLAGHTDTQYF. The CDR3 DNA sequence: TGTGCCAGCAGCTCTCCGGGACTAGCGGGACACACAGATACGCAGTATTTT.

Points on this clonotype: Compared with germline, one end of the junction differs, possibly owing to a read error. V gene TRBV30 combines with J gene TRBJ1-6; D is ambiguous. CDR1 and CDR2 from the germline V gene are GTSNPN and SVGIG (reference sequence). CDR3 length: 13 residues. The CDR3 reads CARRRESWSPLHF. The DNA of the CDR3 is TGTGCCAGGAGGAGGGAAAGTTGGTCACCCCTCCACTTT.

The CDR3 DNA sequence: TGCGCCAGCAGTCAAGGCACGGTGGGGGCAGATACGCAGTATTTT. Encoded protein: CASSQGTVGADTQYF. This chain links TRBV5-1 with TRBJ2-3; D possibly matches TRBD1 or TRBD2 (5 bases each). The CDR3 runs 15 residues. Germline lookup yields CDR1 SGHRS and CDR2 YFSETQ. V was shortened by 5 bases and J by 4 bases, with 17 bases between the two germline ends.

This clonotype was counted between two and nine times. A read error may be the cause here, since a much bigger clone is one base away. V gene TRBV30 combines with J gene TRBJ2-5, with 8 bases lining up with TRBD1. Germline lookup yields CDR1 GTSNPN and CDR2 SVGIG (reference sequence). The CDR3 loop spans 14 amino acids. V dropped 4 bases and J dropped 7; count of bases not matched to a gene: 11. CDR3 DNA: TGTGCCTGGACCAGGGGGCAGTGTGCGGGGACCCAGTACTTC. The encoded protein is CAWTRGQCAGTQYF.

This clonotype was observed many times. J is TRBJ2-7 and V is TRBV7-3, with TRBD2 identical over 10 bases. This CDR3 contains 15 residues. Trimming at V came to 4 bases and at J to 6 bases, leaving 9 bases not matched to a gene. Germline V gene sequence: CDR1 SGHTA, CDR2 FQGTGA. The CDR3 nucleotides read TGTGCCAGCAGCTCACATCGGACTAGCGGCCTCGAGCAGTACTTC. Translating it yields CASSSHRTSGLEQYF.

This chain uses TRBV7-8 with TRBJ2-4, with D tentatively TRBD1 or TRBD2 (5 bases each). The CDR3 contains 16 residues. The germline V gene has CDR1 SGHVS and CDR2 FQNEAQ. V was trimmed by 2 bases and J by 0 bases, leaving 11 bases between them. For the CDR3, the DNA is TGTGCCAGCAGCTTATCTTCTGGGGGAGCCAAAAACATTCAGTACTTC. It specifies CASSLSSGGAKNIQYF. Supplemented by reference TRBV7-8 and TRBJ2-4, the full variable domain reads GAGVSQSPRYKVAKRGQDVALRCDPISGHVSLFWYQQALGQGPEFLTYFQNEAQLDKSGLPSDRFFAERPEGSVSTLKIQRTQQEDSAVYLCASSLSSGGAKNIQYFGAGTRLSVL.

Many counts were recorded for this clonotype. The chain combines TRBV2 with TRBJ2-5; 9 nucleotides match TRBD2. This CDR3 has 13 amino acids. Germline CDR1 SNHLY, CDR2 FYNNEI. Trimming cost V 6 bases and J 5 bases; bases outside gene matches: 4. The CDR3 DNA follows: TGTGCCAGCAGCGAAACTAGCGGGGAGACCCAGTACTTC. Protein: CASSETSGETQYF.

At least ten counts were recorded for this clonotype. The CDR3 region is CSATGPDNEQFF. The DNA of the CDR3 is TGCAGTGCTACTGGCCCAGACAATGAGCAGTTCTTC. This chain uses TRBV20-1 with TRBJ2-1, with D unclear. Looked up from germline, CDR1 is DFQATT and CDR2 is SNEGSKA (reference sequence). The V and J ends lost 4 bases and 5 bases respectively, with 9 bases between them. The CDR3 runs to 12 residues.

This clonotype was observed a few times. This sequence joins TRBV29-1 and TRBJ2-1; the D is unclear. This CDR3 has 15 amino acids. CDR1 is SQVTM, CDR2 ANQGSEA, per germline. Trimming shortened V by 5 bases and J by 5 bases, and 19 bases separated the two germline ends. This CDR3 is CSVLRLNGIHNEQFF. The CDR3 nucleotides read TGCAGCGTTCTTCGCCTCAACGGCATCCACAATGAGCAGTTCTTC.

V is TRBV5-1 and J is TRBJ2-7, with a possible D match to TRBD1 (5 bases). From germline, CDR1 is SGHRS and CDR2 YFSETQ. There are 14 residues in the CDR3. V was clipped by 0 bases and J by 5 bases, with 12 bases between them. CDR3 protein: CASSLDQGRDEQYF. The CDR3, as DNA: TGCGCCAGCAGCTTGGATCAGGGTCGGGACGAGCAGTACTTC.

V is TRBV20-1 and J is TRBJ2-1; 12 bases fit TRBD2. The germline gives CDR1 DFQATT, CDR2 SNEGSKA (reference sequence). This CDR3 region has 20 residues. Unmatched junction bases numbered 20, after V lost 4 bases and J lost 4 bases. The CDR3 DNA reads TGCAGTGCTACAGGGGTACTAGCGGGAGGACCGGGAGCTGGTTACAATGAGCAGTTCTTC. Translating gives CSATGVLAGGPGAGYNEQFF.

The chain joins TRBV10-3 to TRBJ1-5, with D possibly TRBD1 on 5 matching bases. The germline CDR1 and CDR2 sequences are ENHRY and SYGVKD. V was shortened by 10 bases and J by 6 bases, with 16 bases between the two germline ends. The CDR3 totals 13 residues. This chain's CDR3 is CATGGGWGQPQHF. The CDR3 DNA follows: TGTGCCACCGGTGGGGGGTGGGGTCAGCCCCAGCATTTT.

This clonotype was counted many times. V and J are TRBV30 and TRBJ2-5; 12 positions agree with TRBD2. Germline V CDR1 and CDR2: GTSNPN, SVGIG (reference sequence). This CDR3 contains 17 residues. Trimming removed 3 bases from V and 0 bases from J; junction bases left unmatched: 8. CDR3 coding DNA: TGTGCCTGGAGGCCCGGTCTAGCGGGAGGGTACCAAGAGACCCAGTACTTC. This translates into CAWRPGLAGGYQETQYF. Full variable domain (missing parts from reference TRBV30 and TRBJ2-5): SQTIHQWPATLVQPVGSPLSLECTVEGTSNPNLYWYRQAAGRGLQLLFYSVGIGQISSEVPQNLSASRPQDRQFILSSKKLLLSDSGFYLCAWRPGLAGGYQETQYFGPGTRLLVL.

This clonotype was counted ten times or more. This chain joins TRBV7-2 and TRBJ1-6; D unresolved. This CDR3 is built from 15 residues. Germline V lookup: CDR1 SGHTA, CDR2 FQGNSA. Trimming took off 5 bases at V and 6 bases at J, with 14 bases between the two ends. The CDR3 protein is CASSPSATVNSPLHF. The CDR3 nucleotides are TGTGCCAGCAGCCCCTCTGCGACCGTTAATTCACCCCTCCACTTT. The entire variable domain, with the rest obtained from reference TRBV7-2 and TRBJ1-6, is as follows: GAGVSQSPSNKVTEKGKDVELRCDPISGHTALYWYRQSLGQGLEFLIYFQGNSAPDKSGLPSDRFSAERTGGSVSTLTIQRTQQEDSAVYLCASSPSATVNSPLHFGNGTRLTVT.

This clonotype was detected ten times or more. V gene TRBV12-3 or TRBV12-4 combines with J gene TRBJ2-5, with D possibly being TRBD2 (5 bases). V shed 3 bases and J shed 2 bases, with 10 bases lying between them. The CDR3 length is 14 residues. The CDR3 is CASSLGVIQETQYF. CDR3 nucleotide sequence: TGTGCCAGCAGTTTGGGAGTTATACAAGAGACCCAGTACTTC.

There are a few counts of this clonotype. The rearrangement uses TRBV5-5 and TRBJ2-7; D remains ambiguous. The V and J ends lost 0 bases and 0 bases respectively, with 19 bases between them. Germline-derived CDR1 and CDR2 are SGHKS and YYEKEE (reference sequence). This CDR3 contains 18 residues. As DNA, the CDR3 is TGTGCCAGCAGCTTGGCCCAGGCAGCACTGCTGAGCTCCTACGAGCAGTACTTC. The encoded protein is CASSLAQAALLSSYEQYF. The full variable domain, rest sourced from reference TRBV5-5 and TRBJ2-7, is DAGVTQSPTHLIKTRGQQVTLRCSPISGHKSVSWYQQVLGQGPQFIFQYYEKEERGRGNFPDRFSARQFPNYSSELNVNALLLGDSALYLCASSLAQAALLSSYEQYFGPGTRLTVT.

This clonotype showed up many times. V and J are TRBV6-1 and TRBJ2-7; 7 nucleotides match TRBD1. V dropped 5 bases and J dropped 0; count of bases not matched to a gene: 7. Germline lookup yields CDR1 MNHNS and CDR2 SASEGT. This CDR3 has 15 amino acids. Here the CDR3 DNA reads TGTGCCAGCAGTTACCGGGACAGCATCTCCTACGAGCAGTACTTC. The encoded protein is CASSYRDSISYEQYF.

V usage is TRBV24-1 and J usage is TRBJ2-1; D remains ambiguous. CDR3 size: 13 residues. Trimming removed 11 bases at V and 3 bases at J, with 13 bases between. CDR1 is KGHDR and CDR2 is SFDVKD in the germline V gene. CDR3 nucleotide sequence: TGTGCCATAGAGAAAAAAAACTACAATGAGCAGTTCTTC. Protein: CAIEKKNYNEQFF.

With respect to this clonotype: Germline is not matched at one junction end, which may reflect a read error. The chain uses TRBV12-3 or TRBV12-4 and TRBJ2-5; the D is unclear. This CDR3 is built from 13 residues. CDR3 amino acids: CASGLGRLETQYF. The DNA for the CDR3 is TGTGCCAGCGGTTTAGGAAGGTTAGAGACCCAGTACTTC.